The present T cell receptor beta chain was sequenced within a study of glioma-infiltrating T cells after dendritic cell vaccination. Using immunoSEQ multiplex PCR, the repertoire was profiled, and TCRdb retains in-frame clones only, with some absent. The sample gives 85,000 to 95,000 clones, approximately 84% of which show up once; approximately 14% is in the top ten. Study findings and constraints: Estimated pretreatment TIL content predicted outcome after dendritic cell vaccination. Survival was not directly related to TCR clonality in these patients.

Selection required adequate fresh-frozen tumor tissue plus more than two years' survival data. Germline CDR1 is SGHAT and CDR2 is FQNNGV. CDR3 length equals 14 residues. V lost 4 bases to trimming and J lost 0 bases, with 9 bases between them. Only one count was recorded for this clone. Its antigen is unidentified. Here the sequenced sample was blood, taken before dendritic cell vaccination. The clonotype comes from a human donor with glioblastoma. The gene calls are TRBV11-2 and TRBJ1-1; the D is unclear. The CDR3 sequence is CASSSQSVNTEAFF. In DNA form, the CDR3 reads TGTGCCAGCAGCTCACAGTCTGTGAACACTGAAGCTTTCTTT.